The rows below give T cell receptor beta chains drawn from one sample of a study. TCRdb re-called the 5' RACE reads through MiXCR, storing one row per CDR3 protein. Among nearly 55,000 distinct CDR3 sequences, roughly a quarter were seen once, and the ten largest hold roughly 3.1%. Specimen: tumor-infiltrating naive CD4+ T cells sorted from the breast tumor. Source of these receptors: a female donor with breast cancer. Both conserved end residues are part of each CDR3. The D gene is left open where the match is weak. Expanded clones are given a class, and other clones once, few, many or no size at all.

v_gene	abundance	j_gene	d_gene	CDR3nt	CDR3aa
TRBV24-1	many	TRBJ2-1	.	TGTGCCACCAGTGATTATAGCGCCGAGCAGTTCTTC	CATSDYSAEQFF
TRBV6-2/TRBV6-3	many	TRBJ1-6	.	TGTGCCAGCAGTTACGGGACAAGAGGCGATTCACCCCTCCACTTT	CASSYGTRGDSPLHF
TRBV6-5	.	TRBJ2-7	TRBD1	TGTGCCAGCAGTGGACAGGGGGGCCAGTACTTC	CASSGQGGQYF
TRBV12-3/TRBV12-4	few	TRBJ1-4	.	TGTGCCAGCACCAGAGGGGTTTCGGGTGAAAAACTGTTTTTT	CASTRGVSGEKLFF
TRBV7-9	few	TRBJ2-5	.	TGTGCCAGCAGCTCCGCAGGCGAGGGAGAGACCCAGTACTTC	CASSSAGEGETQYF
TRBV4-1	.	TRBJ1-1	.	TGCGCCAGCCGCAGGGGTTTGAGCACTGAAGCTTTCTTT	CASRRGLSTEAFF
TRBV5-1	few	TRBJ2-1	TRBD1	TGCGCCAGCAGCTCCCACTCCGACAGGGTTGTCTCGGACAATGAGCAGTTCTTC	CASSSHSDRVVSDNEQFF
TRBV7-2	many	TRBJ2-7	.	TGTGCCAGCAGCGTAGTTCGGGGACACTACGAGCAGTACTTC	CASSVVRGHYEQYF
TRBV10-3	.	TRBJ2-5	.	TGTGCCATCAGTACAGGATCCGGGGAGACCCAGTACTTC	CAISTGSGETQYF
TRBV7-2	many	TRBJ1-2	.	TGTGCCAGCAGCTTAGGGTGGGCAGGGAATGGCTACACCTTC	CASSLGWAGNGYTF
TRBV28	few	TRBJ1-5	.	TGTGCCAGCAGTTTAACTCAAGGGTTCGGCAATCAGCCCCAGCATTTT	CASSLTQGFGNQPQHF
TRBV6-5	.	TRBJ1-5	.	TGTGCCAGCAGTGCACAGGGATGGGGCAATCAGCCCCAGCATTTT	CASSAQGWGNQPQHF
TRBV7-2	.	TRBJ2-1	.	TGTGCCAGCAGCTTAGGTCTCAATGAGCAGTTCTTC	CASSLGLNEQFF
TRBV12-3/TRBV12-4	.	TRBJ2-5	.	TGTGCCAGCAGTCTCGGCAGGGCCGCCCAAGAGACCCAGTACTTC	CASSLGRAAQETQYF
TRBV11-2	.	TRBJ2-1	.	TGTGCCAGCAGCTTACCTCGGACTGGCGGGGCAAATGAGCAGTTCTTC	CASSLPRTGGANEQFF
TRBV28	.	TRBJ1-3	.	TGTGCCAGCAGCCCCGGGGGACACTCTGGAAACACCATATATTTT	CASSPGGHSGNTIYF
TRBV20-1	few	TRBJ2-1	.	TGCAGTGCCCAAGCGGTGAGCTCCTACAATGAGCAGTTCTTC	CSAQAVSSYNEQFF
TRBV11-3	many	TRBJ2-5	.	TGTGCCAGCAGCTTAGAGCGGTCCGCCCAGACCCAGTACTTC	CASSLERSAQTQYF
TRBV9	.	TRBJ1-4	.	TGTGCCAGCAGCGTAAGGGTCGAGGGAAAACTGTTTTTT	CASSVRVEGKLFF
TRBV20-1	few	TRBJ2-1	.	TGCAGTGCTAGTCAGGGGGGTGAGCAGTTCTTC	CSASQGGEQFF
TRBV7-6	many	TRBJ2-7	TRBD2	TGTGCCAGCAGCCTCGGGGGGGGCGTCGGCGAGCAGTACTTC	CASSLGGGVGEQYF
TRBV5-6	many	TRBJ1-2	TRBD1	TGTGCCAGCAGCTTGGACAGGGGGCATGGCTACACCTTC	CASSLDRGHGYTF
TRBV11-2	.	TRBJ2-5	TRBD2	TGTGCCAGCAGCTTATTAACGGGAGGGAGGGAGACCCAGTACTTC	CASSLLTGGRETQYF
TRBV5-1	many	TRBJ2-7	TRBD2	TGCGCCAGCAGCTTGGGGACTAGCAGCTACGAGCAGTACTTC	CASSLGTSSYEQYF
TRBV12-3/TRBV12-4	.	TRBJ1-1	.	TGTGCCAGCAGTTACGACAGAACTAACACTGAAGCTTTCTTT	CASSYDRTNTEAFF
TRBV5-1	many	TRBJ2-3	.	TGCGCCAGCAGCTTGGAGGGGACTCTGCGGGAATATACGCAGTATTTT	CASSLEGTLREYTQYF